This T cell receptor beta chain was recorded in a study of cytomegalovirus exposure and HLA in healthy donors. Study details: Both the approximately 120 validation repertoires and the approximately 670 first-cohort repertoires used the same platform, as reported by a later analysis. Notes on the study in general: Investigators reported over 150 TCR beta chains as tied to cytomegalovirus.

The donors belonged to the approximately 120-subject validation cohort, separate from the 666-subject first cohort. Losses at the gene ends were 3 bases for V and 6 bases for J; bases not matched to a gene: 10. Germline CDR1 LNHDA, CDR2 SQIVND (reference sequence). The CDR3 length is 15 residues. TCRdb keeps only in-frame clones here, not all; method: immunoSEQ multiplex PCR. The profile shows over 120,000 clones, roughly 93% of them singletons. In the case of this clone: What it binds is unknown.

The source material was PBMCs. This sequence joins TRBV19 and TRBJ2-7; 8 bases are shared with TRBD2. This receptor was taken from a young man in good health and CMV-seropositive. CDR3 nucleotides: TGTGCCAGTAGTATCACGCCGGGAGGGCCGGGCGAGCAGTACTTC. Its protein is CASSITPGGPGEQYF.